This TCR beta chain was identified in a study of blood T cell repertoires in COVID-19. Study-level background: Sites in the United States, Italy and Spain provided acute and convalescent COVID-19 samples.

Participant-given clinical history determined each cohort assignment. TCRdb's copy holds only in-frame clones and misses some; the assay was immunoSEQ multiplex PCR. This sample has about 250,000 clones, with more than 75% found just once. CDR1 and CDR2 from the germline V gene are SNHLY and FYNNEI. This CDR3 is built from 16 residues. V was clipped by 6 bases and J by 4 bases; unmatched bases: 9. The receptor comes from a woman in her forties or fifties who had recovered from COVID-19. The V call is TRBV2, the J call TRBJ2-1, with TRBD2 matching 10 bases. The specimen was PBMCs or T cells enriched from blood (not recorded which). The CDR3 sequence is CASRPRTSGRYNEQFF. The DNA of the CDR3 is TGTGCCAGCAGACCGAGGACTAGCGGCAGGTACAATGAGCAGTTCTTC.